This is a list of T cell receptor beta chains from one sample in a study of T-cell reconstitution after alpha-beta-depleted transplantation in children. MiXCR, run by TCRdb on the PCR reads, gives a single entry per CDR3 protein. The sample lists about 300,000 distinct CDR3 sequences; roughly 7.8% were seen once. The material sequenced was peripheral blood, taken 360 days after TCRalphabeta/CD19-depleted stem cell transplant. These receptors were collected from a female patient between 2 and 15 years old who had a stem cell transplant for Fanconi anemia, so the T cells may come from the graft donor. Each CDR3 is given with its conserved first and last residue. Fields, in order: CDR3 DNA, CDR3 protein, clone size, J gene, D gene, V gene. D genes are given only for firm matches. Not every row has a clone size; where given, it reads once, few, many or a size class.

TGTGCCAGTAGTTCCCTTGCAGGGGGCAGGGGTTCACCCCTCCACTTT CASSSLAGGRGSPLHF few TRBJ1-6 TRBD1 TRBV19
TGTGCCAGCAGTTACCGTGGGGTAGGCGAGCAGTACTTC CASSYRGVGEQYF . TRBJ2-7 . TRBV6-5
TGTGCCAGCAGTCTCTTGTTGGGGGAGAACACCGGGGAGCTGTTTTTT CASSLLLGENTGELFF . TRBJ2-2 . TRBV12-3/TRBV12-4
TGTGCCACCAGCAGAGGCAGGCTATTATCAGATACGCAGTATTTT CATSRGRLLSDTQYF many TRBJ2-3 . TRBV15
TGTGCCAGTAGTATGGGGGCGACTATTCGGGAGCAGTTCTTC CASSMGATIREQFF few TRBJ2-1 . TRBV19
TGTGCCAGCAGCTTACTTCAGGGATGGATTGGCTACGAGCAGTACTTC CASSLLQGWIGYEQYF many TRBJ2-7 . TRBV11-3
TGTGCCAGCAGTTTGGTACCCTCAGGGGTCAATCAGCCCCAGCATTTT CASSLVPSGVNQPQHF many TRBJ1-5 . TRBV12-3/TRBV12-4
TGTGCCACCAGCACCGCGGGGACAGGAGAAGAGACCCAGTACTTC CATSTAGTGEETQYF many TRBJ2-5 TRBD1 TRBV15
TGTGCCAGCTCATTTACAGGGACCGGCTACGAGCAGTACTTC CASSFTGTGYEQYF few TRBJ2-7 . TRBV18
TGTGCCAGCAGCTTGGAGGGTTCGTGGACCGACAATGAAAAACTGTTTTTT CASSLEGSWTDNEKLFF . TRBJ1-4 . TRBV5-6
TGCAGTGCTAGAGTAAGCGAACCGGGGAATGAGCAGTTCTTC CSARVSEPGNEQFF many TRBJ2-1 . TRBV20-1
TGTGCCAGCAGTTTAGGAGGAACAGGGGGCTGGGATACGCAGTATTTT CASSLGGTGGWDTQYF many TRBJ2-3 TRBD1 TRBV28
TGCGCCAGCAGCTTGGGTTTTGCTCGTGATGAAAAACTGTTTTTT CASSLGFARDEKLFF many TRBJ1-4 . TRBV5-1
TGTGCCAGCAGTGAACAGGGGGCTCTAATCACCATATATTTT CASSEQGALITIYF . TRBJ1-3 TRBD1 TRBV6-1
TGCGCCAGCAGCTTGAATCAGGGAAGAGCCACTGAAGCTTTCTTT CASSLNQGRATEAFF many TRBJ1-1 . TRBV5-1
TGTGCCAGCAGACCCCTACACAAGAACACCGGGGAGCTGTTTTTT CASRPLHKNTGELFF many TRBJ2-2 . TRBV12-3/TRBV12-4
TGTGCCAGCTTTCCCGTACGTGGGTGGAACACTGAAGCTTTCTTT CASFPVRGWNTEAFF . TRBJ1-1 . TRBV2
TGTGCCAGCAGCTTAAAGACTAGCGGGGGACAAACCCAGTACTTC CASSLKTSGGQTQYF many TRBJ2-5 TRBD2 TRBV7-6
TGCAGTGCTAGATCGGGACTAGCGGGGCACCCTACGCAGTATTTT CSARSGLAGHPTQYF few TRBJ2-3 TRBD2 TRBV20-1
TGTGCCAGCAGTTTATCTCCCGGGACAGGGCTGTTCACTGAAGCTTTCTTT CASSLSPGTGLFTEAFF many TRBJ1-1 TRBD1 TRBV27
TGCAGTGCTAGCTTCAGCGGGGCCTGGGAGACCCAGTACTTC CSASFSGAWETQYF . TRBJ2-5 TRBD2 TRBV20-1
TGTGCCAGCAGCTCGAGGGGGCCAGGGGAAGCCAAAAACATTCAGTACTTC CASSSRGPGEAKNIQYF few TRBJ2-4 TRBD1 TRBV7-2
TGTGCCAGCAGCTTAAGTAGGAACAATGAGCAGTTCTTC CASSLSRNNEQFF many TRBJ2-1 . TRBV7-3
TGCAGCGTTGGAGAACAGCCAGGCCATGGCTACACCTTC CSVGEQPGHGYTF many TRBJ1-2 . TRBV29-1
TGCGCCAGCAGCCAAGATCGCGGCAGAGAACAAGAGACCCAGTACTTC CASSQDRGREQETQYF many TRBJ2-5 . TRBV4-3